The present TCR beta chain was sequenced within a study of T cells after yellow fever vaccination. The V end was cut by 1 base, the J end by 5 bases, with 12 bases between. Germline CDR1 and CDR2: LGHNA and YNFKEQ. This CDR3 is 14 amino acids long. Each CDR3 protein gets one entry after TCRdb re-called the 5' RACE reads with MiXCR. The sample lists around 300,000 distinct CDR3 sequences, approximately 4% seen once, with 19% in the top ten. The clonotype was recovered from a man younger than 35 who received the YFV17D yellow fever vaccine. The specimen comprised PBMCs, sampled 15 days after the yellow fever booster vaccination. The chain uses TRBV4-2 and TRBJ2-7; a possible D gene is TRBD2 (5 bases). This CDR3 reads CASSQGSGADEQYF. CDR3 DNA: TGTGCCAGCAGCCAAGGAAGCGGAGCGGACGAGCAGTACTTC.